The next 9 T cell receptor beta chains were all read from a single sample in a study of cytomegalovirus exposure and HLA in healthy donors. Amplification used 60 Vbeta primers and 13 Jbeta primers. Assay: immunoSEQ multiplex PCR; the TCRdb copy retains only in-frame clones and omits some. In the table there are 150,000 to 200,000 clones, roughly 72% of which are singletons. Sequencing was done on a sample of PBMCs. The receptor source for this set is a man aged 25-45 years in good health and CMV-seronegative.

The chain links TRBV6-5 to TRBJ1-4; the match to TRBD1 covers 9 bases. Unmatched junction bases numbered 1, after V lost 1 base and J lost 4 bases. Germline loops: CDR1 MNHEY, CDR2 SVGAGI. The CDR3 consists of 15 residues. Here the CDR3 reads CASSYWGQGNEKLFF. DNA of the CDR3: TGTGCCAGCAGTTACTGGGGACAGGGTAATGAAAAACTGTTTTTT.

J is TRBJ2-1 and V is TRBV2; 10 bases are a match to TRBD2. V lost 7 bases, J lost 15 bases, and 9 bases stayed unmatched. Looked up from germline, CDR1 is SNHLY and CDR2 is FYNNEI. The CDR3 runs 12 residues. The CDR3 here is CASILRTSGMFF. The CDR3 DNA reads TGTGCCAGCATTTTGAGGACTAGCGGTATGTTCTTC.

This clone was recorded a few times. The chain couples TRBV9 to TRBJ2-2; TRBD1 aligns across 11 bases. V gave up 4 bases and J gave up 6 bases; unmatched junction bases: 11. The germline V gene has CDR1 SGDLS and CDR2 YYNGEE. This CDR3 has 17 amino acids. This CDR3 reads CASSPFPDRGRPGELFF. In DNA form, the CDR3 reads TGTGCCAGCAGCCCCTTCCCGGACAGGGGGCGCCCCGGGGAGCTGTTTTTT. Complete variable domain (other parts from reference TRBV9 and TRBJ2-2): DSGVTQTPKHLITATGQRVTLRCSPRSGDLSVYWYQQSLDQGLQFLIQYYNGEERAKGNILERFSAQQFPDLHSELNLSSLELGDSALYFCASSPFPDRGRPGELFFGEGSRLTVL.

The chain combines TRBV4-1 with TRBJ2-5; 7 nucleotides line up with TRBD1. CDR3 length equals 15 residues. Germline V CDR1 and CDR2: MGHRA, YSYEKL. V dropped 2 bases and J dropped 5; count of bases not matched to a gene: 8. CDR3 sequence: CASSQLDRRRETQYF. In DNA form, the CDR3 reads TGCGCCAGCAGCCAATTGGACAGGAGGAGGGAGACCCAGTACTTC.

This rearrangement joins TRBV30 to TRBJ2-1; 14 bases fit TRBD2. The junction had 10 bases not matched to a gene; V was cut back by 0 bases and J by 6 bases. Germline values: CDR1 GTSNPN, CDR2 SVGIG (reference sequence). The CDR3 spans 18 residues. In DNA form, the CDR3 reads TGTGCCTGGAGTGTATGGGGACTAGCGGGAGTGGGAGGCAATGAGCAGTTCTTC. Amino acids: CAWSVWGLAGVGGNEQFF.

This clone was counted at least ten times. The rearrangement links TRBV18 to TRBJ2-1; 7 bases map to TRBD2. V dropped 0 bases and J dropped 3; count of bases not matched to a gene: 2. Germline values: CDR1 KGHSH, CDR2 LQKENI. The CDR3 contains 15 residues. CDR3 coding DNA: TGTGCCAGCTCACCACCCAGCGGGATCTACAATGAGCAGTTCTTC. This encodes CASSPPSGIYNEQFF.

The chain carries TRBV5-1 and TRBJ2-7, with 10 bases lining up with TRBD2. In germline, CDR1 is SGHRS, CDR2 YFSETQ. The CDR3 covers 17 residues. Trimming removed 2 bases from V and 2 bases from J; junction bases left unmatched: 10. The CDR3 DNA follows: TGCGCCAGCAGCTTCGCTACAGCGGGAGGGCTAACCTACGAGCAGTACTTC. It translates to CASSFATAGGLTYEQYF.

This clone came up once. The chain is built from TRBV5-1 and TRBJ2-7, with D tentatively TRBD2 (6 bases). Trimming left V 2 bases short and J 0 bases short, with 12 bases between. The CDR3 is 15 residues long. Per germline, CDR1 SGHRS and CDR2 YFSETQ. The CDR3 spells CASSFTGTLSYEQYF. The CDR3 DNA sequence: TGCGCCAGCAGCTTCACCGGGACTCTCTCCTACGAGCAGTACTTC. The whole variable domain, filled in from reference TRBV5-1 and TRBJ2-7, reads KAGVTQTPRYLIKTRGQQVTLSCSPISGHRSVSWYQQTPGQGLQFLFEYFSETQRNKGNFPGRFSGRQFSNSRSEMNVSTLELGDSALYLCASSFTGTLSYEQYFGPGTRLTVT.

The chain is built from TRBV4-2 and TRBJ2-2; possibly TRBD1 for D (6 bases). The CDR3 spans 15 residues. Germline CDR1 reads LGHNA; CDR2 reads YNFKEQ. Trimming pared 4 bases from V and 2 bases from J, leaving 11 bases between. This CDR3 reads CASSPGVGNTGELFF. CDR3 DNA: TGTGCCAGCAGCCCAGGGGTGGGAAACACCGGGGAGCTGTTTTTT.